The clone carrying this TCR beta chain was picked up a small number of times. TCRdb recomputed calls from the RT-PCR reads with MiXCR, one row per CDR3 protein. The sample gives hundreds of thousands of distinct CDR3 sequences, about 14% of which show up once; about 3.9% is in the top ten. The TCR sequence derives from a female donor in good health, serving as a healthy control. The sample was memory CD4+ T cells from blood.

The CDR3 loop is CASTTGGNTEAFF. DNA for the CDR3: TGTGCCAGCACGACGGGGGGGAACACTGAAGCTTTCTTT. V is TRBV12-3 or TRBV12-4 and J is TRBJ1-1, with D perhaps matching TRBD1 (5 bases). The CDR3 loop spans 13 amino acids. V was cut by 7 bases and J by 1 base, with 10 bases left in between.